The 17 T cell receptor beta chains listed next were all sequenced from one sample in a study of a mutant IDH1 vaccine in newly diagnosed glioma. This table comes from immunoSEQ multiplex PCR, and its TCRdb copy is limited to in-frame clones, with some not included. The repertoire consists of under 45,000 clones, with less than 95% occurring once and the leading ten covering less than 5%. These receptors are not linked to any known antigen. Specified time point: week 23, last vaccination. Each dose of the vaccine consisted of 300 ug of mutant IDH1 20-mer peptide, with topical imiquimod. The sample in question was PBMCs, obtained from a glioma patient whose treatment included an IDH1 peptide vaccine. The receptors were gathered from a man over 45 with glioma.

This clone is a singleton in its sample. This chain links TRBV19 with TRBJ1-5; D perhaps matches TRBD1 (5 bases). Trimming stripped 5 bases from V and 0 bases from J, with 17 bases between. The CDR3 has 17 amino acids. CDR1 LNHDA and CDR2 SQIVND come from the germline V gene (reference sequence). The CDR3 nucleotides are TGTGCCAGTAGTGGTCTCTCCGGGGGAACTAGCAATCAGCCCCAGCATTTT. Protein: CASSGLSGGTSNQPQHF.

The gene calls are TRBV2 and TRBJ2-7; D perhaps matches TRBD2 (7 bases). CDR3 length: 14 residues. CDR1 SNHLY and CDR2 FYNNEI come from the germline V gene. V was cut by 7 bases and J by 4 bases, with 17 bases left in between. The CDR3 spells CASMEGGQGYEQYF. CDR3 in DNA: TGTGCCAGCATGGAGGGGGGGCAAGGATACGAGCAGTACTTC.

V gene TRBV7-9 combines with J gene TRBJ1-2; a weak D match, TRBD1 (6 bases). Trimming took off 5 bases at V and 2 bases at J, with 9 bases between the two ends. The germline gives CDR1 SEHNR, CDR2 FQNEAQ (reference sequence). The CDR3 length is 13 residues. The CDR3 loop reads CASSGQTNYGYTF. DNA of the CDR3: TGTGCCAGCAGCGGACAGACGAACTATGGCTACACCTTC.

The chain combines TRBV30 with TRBJ2-5; TRBD2 is a possible D gene (6 bases). CDR1 is GTSNPN, CDR2 SVGIG, per germline (reference sequence). Trimming removed 1 base at V and 4 bases at J, with 10 bases between. The CDR3 length is 13 residues. CDR3 nucleotide sequence: TGTGCCTGGAGTGATGGAGGGGTAGAGACCCAGTACTTC. It specifies CAWSDGGVETQYF.

V usage is TRBV5-2 and J usage is TRBJ1-2. TRBV5-2 is marked as a pseudogene. This CDR3 spans 15 amino acids. CDR3 region: CASNYAREYAYGYTF. The CDR3 DNA is TGTGCCAGCAATTACGCTAGAGAGTACGCCTATGGCTACACCTTC.

This chain joins TRBV7-9 and TRBJ2-1; TRBD1 matches at 11 bases. V was pared by 5 bases and J by 2 bases, with 5 bases of the junction left unmatched. This CDR3 is 16 amino acids long. CDR1 and CDR2 from the germline V gene are SEHNR and FQNEAQ (reference sequence). The CDR3 bases are TGTGCCAGCAGCCCCGGGGGACAGGGGGCCTACAATGAGCAGTTCTTC. This codes for CASSPGGQGAYNEQFF.

The chain couples TRBV5-1 to TRBJ2-2; D may be TRBD1 or TRBD2 (6 bases each). The CDR3 is made up of 13 amino acids. Germline V gene data show CDR1 as SGHRS and CDR2 as YFSETQ. Deletions cut 4 bases from V and 6 bases from J, with 10 bases between. The CDR3 region is CASSHRGPGELFF. CDR3 DNA: TGCGCCAGCAGCCACCGGGGGCCCGGGGAGCTGTTTTTT.

The CDR3 DNA sequence: TGCGCCAGCAGCCAAAAGGACAGGGGCAGGACAGATACGCAGTATTTT. This gives the protein CASSQKDRGRTDTQYF. The gene calls are TRBV4-3 and TRBJ2-3; 9 nucleotides align to TRBD1. This CDR3 contains 16 residues. Germline CDR1 LGHNA, CDR2 YSLEER. V trimming: 2 bases; J trimming: 3 bases; junction bases outside the gene matches: 6.

The gene calls are TRBV7-9 and TRBJ2-7, with 11 nucleotides matching TRBD2. This CDR3 is 15 amino acids long. The junction had 6 bases not matched to a gene; V was cut back by 4 bases and J by 4 bases. Germline CDR1 SEHNR, CDR2 FQNEAQ (reference sequence). DNA of the CDR3: TGTGCCAGCAGCTCGCCCGGGACTAGCGGATACGAGCAGTACTTC. Translated, it gives CASSSPGTSGYEQYF.

The genes are TRBV5-1 and TRBJ1-4; 9 bases fit TRBD1. CDR1 is SGHRS and CDR2 is YFSETQ in the germline V gene. The CDR3 has 17 residues. The V gene end was trimmed by 1 base and the J gene end by 3 bases; junction bases not matched to a gene: 7. The CDR3 sequence is CASSLTGGASANEKLFF. For the CDR3, the DNA is TGCGCCAGCAGCTTGACAGGGGGCGCAAGCGCTAATGAAAAACTGTTTTTT.

The gene calls are TRBV6-5 and TRBJ2-5, with D perhaps given as TRBD1 or TRBD2 (5 bases each). The J call is doubtful: the DNA matches TRBJ2-7 better. Germline lookup yields CDR1 MNHEY and CDR2 SVGAGI. The CDR3 is 14 residues long. The CDR3 sequence: CASSYSFGGGEQYF. CDR3 in DNA: TGTGCCAGCAGTTACTCATTTGGGGGTGGCGAGCAGTACTTC.

V usage is TRBV6-5 and J usage is TRBJ1-2; TRBD1 might be the D (6 bases). Deletions cut 0 bases from V and 4 bases from J, with 12 bases between. In germline, CDR1 is MNHEY, CDR2 SVGAGI. CDR3 length: 15 amino acids. CDR3 in amino acids: CASSYSGRTAYGYTF. CDR3 nucleotide sequence: TGTGCCAGCAGTTACTCGGGTCGGACAGCCTATGGCTACACCTTC.

This rearrangement joins TRBV5-1 to TRBJ1-2; D is perhaps TRBD1 (5 bases). The V gene's germline CDR1 is SGHRS and CDR2 YFSETQ. V was trimmed by 4 bases and J by 5 bases, leaving 12 bases between them. This CDR3 spans 13 amino acids. The CDR3 DNA follows: TGCGCCAGCAGCAGTTCAGGGCGTTATGGCTACACCTTC. It yields the protein CASSSSGRYGYTF. The full variable domain, completed using reference TRBV5-1 and TRBJ1-2, is KAGVTQTPRYLIKTRGQQVTLSCSPISGHRSVSWYQQTPGQGLQFLFEYFSETQRNKGNFPGRFSGRQFSNSRSEMNVSTLELGDSALYLCASSSSGRYGYTFGSGTRLTVV.

J is TRBJ2-6 and V is TRBV7-9, with 14 bases that match TRBD2. Germline loops: CDR1 SEHNR, CDR2 FQNEAQ (reference sequence). V trimming: 6 bases; J trimming: 0 bases; junction bases outside the gene matches: 4. This CDR3 is built from 18 residues. CDR3 loop: CASRGLAGVPSGANVLTF. The CDR3 DNA reads TGTGCCAGCAGGGGACTAGCGGGGGTCCCCTCTGGGGCCAACGTCCTGACTTTC.

In nucleotides, the CDR3 is TGTGCCAGTAGTATGGCGGGGTATGGCTACACCTTC. As protein: CASSMAGYGYTF. J is TRBJ1-2 and V is TRBV19; D not certain. In germline, CDR1 is LNHDA, CDR2 SQIVND (reference sequence). Trimming stripped 3 bases from V and 5 bases from J, with 7 bases between. The CDR3 is 12 amino acids.

V gene TRBV18 combines with J gene TRBJ2-1, with 7 bases that match TRBD2. The germline V gene encodes CDR1 KGHSH and CDR2 LQKENI. The CDR3 sequence is 16 residues long. Losses at the gene ends were 4 bases for V and 1 base for J; bases not matched to a gene: 7. Here the CDR3 reads CASSLQTGGSYNEQFF. CDR3 bases: TGTGCCAGCTCACTTCAGACGGGAGGTTCCTACAATGAGCAGTTCTTC. Full variable domain (missing parts from reference TRBV18 and TRBJ2-1): NAGVMQNPRHLVRRRGQEARLRCSPMKGHSHVYWYRQLPEEGLKFMVYLQKENIIDESGMPKERFSAEFPKEGPSILRIQQVVRGDSAAYFCASSLQTGGSYNEQFFGPGTRLTVL.

The gene calls are TRBV5-4 and TRBJ2-3; weak D call: TRBD2 (6 bases). Trimming took 7 bases from V and 0 from J, leaving 15 bases between them. This CDR3 spans 15 amino acids. CDR1 is SGHNT and CDR2 is YYREEE in the germline V gene (reference sequence). The CDR3 region has the DNA TGTGCCAGCCCGGGGTGGGGGGTTAGCACAGATACGCAGTATTTT. Translation gives CASPGWGVSTDTQYF.